These T cell receptor beta chains were read from a single sample in a study of CD8+CD57+ T cells in acquired aplastic anemia. TCRdb called the reads again in MiXCR, with one record for every CDR3 protein. This table has around 190,000 distinct CDR3 sequences, almost 50% appearing once. The source material was sorted CD4+, CD8+, or CD8+CD57+ T cells (not recorded which) from PBMCs. The receptor set was obtained from a human donor with aplastic anemia. The CDR3 runs from the conserved cysteine through the conserved F or W. The D gene is left open where the match is weak. Expanded clones are given a class, and other clones once, few, many or no size at all.

.	.	TRBV11-2	TRBJ1-3	16	CASSLGLSGSGNTIYF	TGTGCCAGCAGCTTAGGACTCAGTGGCTCTGGAAACACCATATATTTT
.	.	TRBV3-1	TRBJ1-1	12	CASSQGSTEAFF	TGTGCCAGCAGCCAAGGCAGTACTGAAGCTTTCTTT
.	.	TRBV6-1	TRBJ1-3	16	CASIPREGPSGNTIYF	TGTGCCAGCATACCAAGGGAGGGACCCTCTGGAAACACCATATATTTT
few	.	TRBV5-4	TRBJ2-2	13	CASSSPPTGELFF	TGTGCCAGCAGCTCCCCCCCAACCGGGGAGCTGTTTTTT
.	.	TRBV14	TRBJ2-1	18	CASSQVGFVTGDLNEQFF	TGTGCCAGCAGCCAAGTTGGTTTCGTGACAGGCGACCTCAATGAGCAGTTCTTC
.	TRBD2	TRBV10-3	TRBJ2-2	16	CAISVGRRGGAGELFF	TGTGCCATCAGTGTCGGGAGGCGGGGCGGGGCCGGGGAGCTGTTTTTT
.	.	TRBV5-1	TRBJ1-5	16	CASSPPMEGRVQPQHF	TGCGCCAGCAGCCCCCCAATGGAGGGGCGAGTTCAGCCCCAGCATTTT
.	.	TRBV20-1	TRBJ2-7	14	CSAREGGREYEQYF	TGCAGTGCTAGAGAAGGGGGGAGAGAGTACGAGCAGTACTTC
.	.	TRBV6-2/TRBV6-3	TRBJ1-6	19	CASSYSGLKGTSYNSPLHF	TGTGCCAGCAGTTACTCGGGGTTAAAGGGGACCTCCTATAATTCACCCCTCCACTTT
many	TRBD1	TRBV4-2	TRBJ2-1	13	CASSRGTGNVRFF	TGTGCCAGCAGCCGCGGGACAGGGAATGTAAGGTTCTTC
.	.	TRBV2	TRBJ2-2	14	CASTKDRAGGELFF	TGTGCCAGCACTAAGGACAGAGCGGGCGGGGAGCTGTTTTTT
.	TRBD2	TRBV19	TRBJ2-7	15	CASRPGGVGTYEQYF	TGTGCCAGTAGGCCGGGGGGAGTAGGGACCTACGAGCAGTACTTC
.	TRBD1	TRBV7-2	TRBJ2-7	16	CASSLAPTGQGYEQYF	TGTGCCAGCAGCTTAGCCCCTACCGGACAGGGCTACGAGCAGTACTTC
once	.	TRBV3-1	TRBJ2-2	16	CASSQARDVRAGELFF	TGTGCCAGCAGCCAAGCCAGGGACGTACGGGCCGGGGAGCTGTTTTTT
.	TRBD1	TRBV10-3	TRBJ1-1	17	CAISESLGGQENTEAFF	TGTGCCATCAGTGAGTCGCTCGGGGGACAGGAAAACACTGAAGCTTTCTTT
few	.	TRBV6-1	TRBJ2-7	11	CASSEGGEQYF	TGTGCCAGCAGTGAAGGGGGCGAGCAGTACTTC
.	.	TRBV6-1	TRBJ1-1	15	CASSPGRGDDTEAFF	TGTGCCAGCAGCCCCGGGAGGGGAGACGACACTGAAGCTTTCTTT
.	.	TRBV7-9	TRBJ2-7	11	CASQGSYGQYF	TGTGCCAGCCAAGGGTCCTACGGGCAGTACTTC
.	TRBD1	TRBV2	TRBJ2-5	14	CAGRGWTGSETQYF	TGTGCCGGGAGAGGGTGGACAGGCTCGGAAACCCAGTACTTC
.	.	TRBV19	TRBJ2-7	14	CATTRDTYSYEQYF	TGTGCCACCACCCGGGACACATACTCCTACGAGCAGTACTTC
.	.	TRBV10-2	TRBJ1-6	13	CASGGQAVFPLHF	TGCGCCAGCGGGGGGCAGGCGGTATTCCCCCTCCACTTT
.	.	TRBV7-8	TRBJ2-3	11	CASTIGIGQYF	TGTGCCAGCACCATAGGCATCGGGCAGTATTTT
few	.	TRBV20-1	TRBJ1-6	12	CSARDPKGDLHF	TGCAGTGCTAGAGACCCGAAGGGGGACCTCCACTTT
few	.	TRBV2	TRBJ2-1	11	CATDRGNEQFF	TGTGCCACAGACAGAGGCAATGAGCAGTTCTTC
many	.	TRBV12-3/TRBV12-4	TRBJ1-4	15	CASSFSGATNEKLFF	TGTGCCAGCAGTTTCTCCGGTGCAACTAATGAAAAACTGTTTTTT
.	.	TRBV20-1	TRBJ2-5	13	CSATGHNQETQYF	TGCAGTGCAACGGGGCATAACCAAGAGACCCAGTACTTC
many	.	TRBV25-1	TRBJ1-5	14	CASSEAGYNQPQHF	TGTGCCAGCAGTGAAGCAGGGTATAATCAGCCCCAGCATTTT
many	TRBD2	TRBV2	TRBJ2-3	16	CASTLMASGGLDTQYF	TGTGCCAGCACCCTAATGGCTAGCGGTGGTTTAGATACGCAGTATTTT
.	.	TRBV5-1	TRBJ1-6	15	CASSLDRGLHSPLHF	TGCGCCAGCAGCTTGGATAGGGGCTTGCATTCACCCCTCCACTTT
.	TRBD2	TRBV11-1	TRBJ2-3	15	CASSQLAGDTDTQYF	TGTGCCAGCAGCCAGCTAGCGGGGGACACAGATACGCAGTATTTT
few	.	TRBV25-1	TRBJ2-7	12	CASSESRYEQYF	TGTGCCAGCAGTGAATCACGCTACGAGCAGTACTTC
.	TRBD2	TRBV4-2	TRBJ2-3	19	CASSKTLASGGAVVDTQYF	TGTGCCAGCAGCAAGACGTTGGCTAGCGGGGGGGCGGTGGTAGATACGCAGTATTTT
.	.	TRBV30	TRBJ2-2	15	CAWSIELAGTGELFF	TGTGCCTGGAGTATCGAGCTGGCGGGGACCGGGGAGCTGTTTTTT
.	.	TRBV11-2	TRBJ2-7	14	CASSFIGGSYEQYF	TGTGCCAGCAGCTTTATTGGCGGGTCCTACGAGCAGTACTTC
.	.	TRBV10-2	TRBJ1-3	14	CASNSAGGMNTIYF	TGTGCCAGCAACTCCGCGGGGGGGATGAACACCATATATTTT
.	TRBD1	TRBV2	TRBJ1-2	15	CASSEGETGGFGYTF	TGTGCCAGCAGTGAAGGAGAGACAGGGGGCTTTGGCTACACCTTC
few	TRBD2	TRBV7-8	TRBJ2-3	16	CASSLVASGFTDTQYF	TGTGCCAGCAGCTTAGTGGCTAGCGGTTTCACAGATACGCAGTATTTT
once	.	TRBV2	TRBJ2-1	13	CASSWGDDNEQFF	TGTGCCAGCAGTTGGGGAGACGACAATGAGCAGTTCTTC
.	.	TRBV10-3	TRBJ2-7	15	CAISESQDSDYEQYF	TGTGCCATCAGTGAGTCTCAGGACTCCGACTACGAGCAGTACTTC
.	TRBD1	TRBV24-1	TRBJ2-3	14	CATSARQGLGTQYF	TGTGCCACCAGTGCGAGACAGGGCCTGGGTACGCAGTATTTT
.	.	TRBV29-1	TRBJ2-7	11	CSVEASYEQYF	TGCAGCGTTGAGGCTAGTTACGAGCAGTACTTC